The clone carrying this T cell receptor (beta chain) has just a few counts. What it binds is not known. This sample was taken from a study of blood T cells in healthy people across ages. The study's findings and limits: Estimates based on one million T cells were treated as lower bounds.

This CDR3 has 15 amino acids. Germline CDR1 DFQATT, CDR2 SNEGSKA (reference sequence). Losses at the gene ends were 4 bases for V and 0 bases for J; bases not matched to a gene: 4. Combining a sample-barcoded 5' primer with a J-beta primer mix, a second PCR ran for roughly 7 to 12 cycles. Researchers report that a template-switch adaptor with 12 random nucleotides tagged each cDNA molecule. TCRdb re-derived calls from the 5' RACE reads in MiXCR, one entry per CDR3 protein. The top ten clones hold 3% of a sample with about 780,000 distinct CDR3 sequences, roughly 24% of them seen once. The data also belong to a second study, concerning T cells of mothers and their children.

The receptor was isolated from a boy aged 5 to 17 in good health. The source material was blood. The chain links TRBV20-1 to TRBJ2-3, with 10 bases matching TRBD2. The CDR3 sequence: CSATLAGGSTDTQYF. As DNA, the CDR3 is TGCAGTGCTACCTTAGCGGGGGGTAGCACAGATACGCAGTATTTT.